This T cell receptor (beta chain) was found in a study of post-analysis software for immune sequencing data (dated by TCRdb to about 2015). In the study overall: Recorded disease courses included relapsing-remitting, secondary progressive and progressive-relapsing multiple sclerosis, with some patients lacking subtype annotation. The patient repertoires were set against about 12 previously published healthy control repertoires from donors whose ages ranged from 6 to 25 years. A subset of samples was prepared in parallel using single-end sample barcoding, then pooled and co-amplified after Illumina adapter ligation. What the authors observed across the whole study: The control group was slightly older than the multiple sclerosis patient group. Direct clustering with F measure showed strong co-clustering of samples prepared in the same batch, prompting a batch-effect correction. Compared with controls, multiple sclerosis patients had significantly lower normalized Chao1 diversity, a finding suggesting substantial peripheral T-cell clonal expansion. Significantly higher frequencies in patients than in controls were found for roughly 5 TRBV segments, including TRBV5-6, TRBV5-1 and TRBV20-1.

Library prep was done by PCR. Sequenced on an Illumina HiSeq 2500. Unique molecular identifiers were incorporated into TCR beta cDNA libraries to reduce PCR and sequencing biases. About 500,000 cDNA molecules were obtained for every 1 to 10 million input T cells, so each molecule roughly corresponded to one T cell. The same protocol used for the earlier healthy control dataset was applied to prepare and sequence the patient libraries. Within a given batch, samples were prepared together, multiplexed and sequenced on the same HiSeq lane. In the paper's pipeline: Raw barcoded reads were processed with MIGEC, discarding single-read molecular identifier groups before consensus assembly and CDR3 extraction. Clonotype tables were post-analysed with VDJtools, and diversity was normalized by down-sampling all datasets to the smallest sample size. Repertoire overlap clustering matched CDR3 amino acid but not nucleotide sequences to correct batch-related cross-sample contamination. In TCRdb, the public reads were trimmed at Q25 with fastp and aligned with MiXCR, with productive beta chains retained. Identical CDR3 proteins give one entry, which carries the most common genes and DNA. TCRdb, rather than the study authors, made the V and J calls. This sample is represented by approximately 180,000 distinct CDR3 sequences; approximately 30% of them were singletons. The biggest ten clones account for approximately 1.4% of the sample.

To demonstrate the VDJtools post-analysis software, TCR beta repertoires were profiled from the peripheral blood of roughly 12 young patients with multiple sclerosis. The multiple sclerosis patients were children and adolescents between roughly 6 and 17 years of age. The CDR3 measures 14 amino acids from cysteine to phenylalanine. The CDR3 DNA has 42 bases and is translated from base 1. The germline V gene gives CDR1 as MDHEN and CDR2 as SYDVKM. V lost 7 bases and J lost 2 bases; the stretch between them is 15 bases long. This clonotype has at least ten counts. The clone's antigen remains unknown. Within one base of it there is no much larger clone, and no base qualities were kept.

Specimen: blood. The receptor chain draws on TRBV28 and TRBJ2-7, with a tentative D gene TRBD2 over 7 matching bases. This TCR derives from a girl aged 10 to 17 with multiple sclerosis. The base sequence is TGTGCCAGCACGATTACAGGGACTACCTACGAGCAGTACTTC. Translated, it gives CASTITGTTYEQYF.